Listed here are 16 T cell receptor beta chains from one sample, sequenced in a study of blood T cells in healthy people across ages. A second 7 to 11 cycle PCR used barcoded and J-beta primers. One entry per CDR3 protein results from TCRdb running MiXCR on the 5' RACE reads. The sample gives 1.5 million to 2 million distinct CDR3 sequences, 28% of which show up once; 7.7% is in the top ten. The source material was blood. The source is a woman aged 25-40 years in good health.

This clonotype showed up just a few times. The chain employs TRBV7-2 and TRBJ2-5, with 9 bases that match TRBD1. The V segment lost 5 bases and the J segment 4 bases; nucleotides outside the gene matches: 8. Germline V gives CDR1 SGHTA, CDR2 FQGNSA. CDR3 length equals 15 residues. The CDR3 here is CASSTLGQGGETQYF. For the CDR3, the DNA is TGTGCCAGCAGCACCCTGGGACAGGGAGGAGAGACCCAGTACTTC. The variable domain in full, with the rest retrieved from reference TRBV7-2 and TRBJ2-5, is GAGVSQSPSNKVTEKGKDVELRCDPISGHTALYWYRQSLGQGLEFLIYFQGNSAPDKSGLPSDRFSAERTGGSVSTLTIQRTQQEDSAVYLCASSTLGQGGETQYFGPGTRLLVL.

To note about this clonotype: At one end, the junction sequence differs from germline, possibly due to a read error. The chain uses TRBV5-1 and TRBJ2-6, with D unresolved. In germline, CDR1 is SGHRS, CDR2 YFSETQ. The CDR3 is 15 amino acids. CDR3 sequence: CANSSQDTGANVLTF. For the CDR3, the DNA is TGCGCCAACAGCTCCCAGGATACCGGGGCCAACGTCCTGACTTTC.

CDR3 in amino acids: CASSLGRTIPETQYF. For the CDR3, the DNA is TGTGCCAGCAGCTTAGGCAGGACAATTCCGGAGACCCAGTACTTC. The chain joins TRBV7-2 to TRBJ2-5; D possibly corresponds to TRBD1 (5 bases). V was clipped by 1 base and J by 5 bases, with 14 bases between them. This CDR3 is built from 15 residues. CDR1 is SGHTA and CDR2 is FQGNSA in the germline V gene. Based on the CDR3 plus reference TRBV7-2 and TRBJ2-5, the full variable domain is GAGVSQSPSNKVTEKGKDVELRCDPISGHTALYWYRQSLGQGLEFLIYFQGNSAPDKSGLPSDRFSAERTGGSVSTLTIQRTQQEDSAVYLCASSLGRTIPETQYFGPGTRLLVL.

The chain combines TRBV6-1 with TRBJ2-3; TRBD2 matches at 10 bases. The V and J ends lost 3 bases and 6 bases, in that order; junction bases with no gene match: 6. The CDR3 has 15 amino acids. Looked up from germline, CDR1 is MNHNS and CDR2 is SASEGT. The CDR3 here is CASSDSSSGSDTQYF. The DNA of the CDR3 is TGTGCCAGCAGTGATTCTTCTAGCGGGAGCGATACGCAGTATTTT.

V and J are TRBV6-5 and TRBJ1-1; 7 nucleotides agree with TRBD1. The CDR3 is 15 residues long. The V gene's germline CDR1 is MNHEY and CDR2 SVGAGI. V gave up 8 bases and J gave up 8 bases; unmatched junction bases: 17. CDR3 bases: TGTGCCAGCCAAAAAACGGGGACGACAGGGACCGAAGCTTTCTTT. This sequence encodes CASQKTGTTGTEAFF.

Note on this clonotype: Given a much more abundant clone one base away, this may be a read error. Because the CDR3 is missing its conserved closing phenylalanine or tryptophan, this is likely a read error. The chain is built from TRBV7-3 and TRBJ2-1, with D possibly being TRBD2 (6 bases). The V end lost 5 bases, the J end lost 9 bases, and 11 bases lay between the germline ends. Germline V gene data show CDR1 as SGHTA and CDR2 as FQGTGA. The CDR3 consists of 12 residues. CDR3 nucleotides: TGTGCCAGCAGCATCCAGGGACTTGAGCAGTTCTTA. Its protein product is CASSIQGLEQFL.

Here the CDR3 reads CASSYGQGSSDTEAFF. For the CDR3, the DNA is TGTGCCAGCAGCTACGGACAGGGGAGTAGTGACACTGAAGCTTTCTTT. This chain links TRBV7-9 with TRBJ1-1, with TRBD1 identical over 9 bases. Germline V gene data show CDR1 as SEHNR and CDR2 as FQNEAQ (reference sequence). The CDR3 runs to 16 residues. V gave up 4 bases and J gave up 3 bases; unmatched junction bases: 9.

This chain uses TRBV4-2 with TRBJ1-5, with D perhaps matching TRBD1 (6 bases). V was shortened by 0 bases and J by 6 bases, with 15 bases between the two germline ends. The CDR3 runs 16 residues. CDR1 and CDR2 (germline): LGHNA, YNFKEQ. The CDR3 DNA reads as TGTGCCAGCAGCCAAGATAGGACAGTTTCTAGTCAGCCCCAGCATTTT. Its protein product is CASSQDRTVSSQPQHF.

This clonotype was recorded once. The CDR3 region has the DNA TGTGCCAGCAGCCCGGGACTAGCGGGGTGGGATGAGCAGTTCTTC. Amino acids: CASSPGLAGWDEQFF. The chain links TRBV7-2 to TRBJ2-1, with 13 bases matching TRBD2. The junction had 6 bases not matched to a gene; V was cut back by 5 bases and J by 8 bases. The germline V gene has CDR1 SGHTA and CDR2 FQGNSA. The CDR3 length is 15 residues.

The rearrangement links TRBV19 to TRBJ2-1; D may be TRBD1 (6 bases). Germline V gene sequence: CDR1 LNHDA, CDR2 SQIVND (reference sequence). Between the trimmed V and J ends, which lost 7 bases and 3 bases, there was a span of 19 bases. The CDR3 is 16 residues long. The CDR3 nucleotides read TGTGCCAGTAACATCGGCGGCAGGGGTGTCTACAATGAGCAGTTCTTC. Translated, it gives CASNIGGRGVYNEQFF.

This clonotype has a count of ten or more. The V and J genes are TRBV5-5 and TRBJ2-1; D uncertain. Germline CDR1 SGHKS, CDR2 YYEKEE (reference sequence). This CDR3 spans 12 amino acids. The V end was cut by 2 bases, the J end by 8 bases, with 8 bases between. In DNA form, the CDR3 reads TGTGCCAGCAGCTTAAGGTTCGATGAGCAGTTCTTC. It translates to CASSLRFDEQFF.

V is TRBV2 and J is TRBJ2-1, with 7 bases lining up with TRBD2. Unmatched junction bases numbered 10, after V lost 4 bases and J lost 10 bases. Per germline, CDR1 SNHLY and CDR2 FYNNEI. The CDR3 extends over 14 amino acids. The CDR3 reads CASSVTGGTPEQFF. The CDR3 nucleotides read TGTGCCAGCAGTGTGACGGGGGGTACCCCGGAGCAGTTCTTC.

Only a few counts were recorded for this clonotype. This chain links TRBV20-1 with TRBJ2-3; D is unresolved. V shed 6 bases and J shed 10 bases, with 14 bases lying between them. CDR3 length: 11 residues. Germline values: CDR1 DFQATT, CDR2 SNEGSKA (reference sequence). As DNA, the CDR3 is TGCAGTGCCCAGAACCGAGGTGCGCAGTATTTT. This codes for CSAQNRGAQYF.

This clonotype was seen more than once but under ten times. The chain has TRBV7-2 and TRBJ1-2; perhaps TRBD1 as D (6 bases). V gave up 5 bases and J gave up 4 bases, with 14 bases separating them. Germline V lookup: CDR1 SGHTA, CDR2 FQGNSA. The CDR3 runs 14 residues. The CDR3, as DNA: TGTGCCAGCAGCAAAGGGGGTGCTTCCTATGGCTACACCTTC. This gives the protein CASSKGGASYGYTF.

The chain uses TRBV19 and TRBJ2-1, with a possible D match to TRBD1 (6 bases). The germline V gene has CDR1 LNHDA and CDR2 SQIVND (reference sequence). V lost 8 bases and J lost 9, with 17 bases in between. CDR3 length equals 13 residues. The CDR3 region has the DNA TGTGCCAGTGGAGGACAGACCTTCGGTGAGCAGTTCTTC. This codes for CASGGQTFGEQFF.

The rearrangement uses TRBV15 and TRBJ1-6; D remains unclear. CDR3 length: 16 amino acids. Germline CDR1 is LNHNV and CDR2 is YYDKDF (reference sequence). Trimming cost V 3 bases and J 5 bases, with 14 bases left between them. The CDR3 loop reads CATSRGDGPHNSPLHF. The CDR3 DNA reads TGTGCCACCAGCAGGGGCGACGGGCCGCATAATTCACCCCTCCACTTT.